This passage covers 16 T cell receptor beta chains from one sample sequenced in a study of T-cell memory formation after mild COVID-19. TCRdb analysed the 5' RACE reads with MiXCR anew, one entry per CDR3 protein. This sample has around 310,000 distinct CDR3 sequences, with around a fifth found just once. Sequencing was done on a sample of PBMCs or a T cell subset sorted from them (not recorded which). These receptors were collected from a young man who had mild COVID-19 (a few samples of this study predate the infection). Cell type and time point are not known.

This clonotype showed up just a few times. The CDR3 DNA follows: TGTGCCAGCAGCCAAATCCTGGGGGCAGCAGATGAAGCTTTCTTT. Protein: CASSQILGAADEAFF. The chain couples TRBV3-1 to TRBJ1-1; a possible D gene is TRBD1 (6 bases). CDR3 length: 15 residues. Per germline, CDR1 LGHDT and CDR2 YNNKEL (reference sequence). The V gene lost 2 bases and the J gene lost 7 bases, with 17 bases spanning the gap.

CDR3 region: CASSLAKWHTEAFF. DNA for the CDR3: TGTGCCAGCAGCTTAGCCAAGTGGCACACTGAAGCTTTCTTT. The chain is built from TRBV7-2 and TRBJ1-1, with no clear D. The CDR3 runs to 14 residues. Germline V gives CDR1 SGHTA, CDR2 FQGNSA. The V end lost 0 bases, the J end lost 3 bases, and 8 bases lay between the germline ends.

This clonotype was found a few times. The CDR3 spells CASSPWATYNEQFF. CDR3 nucleotide sequence: TGCGCCAGCAGCCCCTGGGCAACCTACAATGAGCAGTTCTTC. This chain connects TRBV4-3 to TRBJ2-1; D is undetermined. This CDR3 comprises 14 residues. In germline, CDR1 is LGHNA, CDR2 YSLEER. Trimming took off 4 bases at V and 2 bases at J, with 9 bases between the two ends.

This clonotype occurred a few times. V gene TRBV11-2 combines with J gene TRBJ1-1; D may be TRBD1 (5 bases). CDR3 length: 15 residues. From germline, CDR1 is SGHAT and CDR2 FQNNGV. V was cut by 5 bases and J by 4 bases, with 17 bases left in between. The CDR3 region has the DNA TGTGCCAGCAGCGGAGGTCCGGGGACGGGCACTGAAGCTTTCTTT. This encodes CASSGGPGTGTEAFF. Full variable domain (missing parts from reference TRBV11-2 and TRBJ1-1): EAGVAQSPRYKIIEKRQSVAFWCNPISGHATLYWYQQILGQGPKLLIQFQNNGVVDDSQLPKDRFSAERLKGVDSTLKIQPAKLEDSAVYLCASSGGPGTGTEAFFGQGTRLTVV.

V is TRBV7-9 and J is TRBJ2-7; 11 bases align to TRBD2. This CDR3 comprises 15 residues. Germline trimming cut 5 bases from V and 3 bases from J; bases unmatched to any gene: 6. CDR1 is SEHNR, CDR2 FQNEAQ, per germline (reference sequence). The CDR3 region is CASSQTSGVLYEQYV. In DNA form, the CDR3 reads TGTGCCAGCAGCCAGACTAGCGGGGTGCTCTACGAGCAGTACGTC.

This clonotype was seen a handful of times. This sequence joins TRBV4-2 and TRBJ2-7, with no clear D. Germline CDR1 and CDR2: LGHNA and YNFKEQ. The CDR3 extends over 11 amino acids. Trimming removed 1 base at V and 7 bases at J, with 5 bases between. The CDR3 protein is CASSQGWEQYV. The CDR3, as DNA: TGTGCCAGCAGCCAAGGATGGGAGCAGTACGTC.

This clonotype was counted between two and nine times. The gene calls are TRBV4-3 and TRBJ1-1; D not resolved. The CDR3 consists of 14 residues. V was trimmed by 0 bases and J by 2 bases, leaving 7 bases between them. Germline V gene sequence: CDR1 LGHNA, CDR2 YSLEER. The CDR3 region is CASSQDIGNTEAFF. The DNA of the CDR3 is TGCGCCAGCAGCCAAGATATCGGAAACACTGAAGCTTTCTTT.

This clonotype has a handful of counts. The rearrangement links TRBV20-1 to TRBJ2-2; TRBD1 matches 7 bases. This CDR3 is built from 14 residues. From germline, CDR1 is DFQATT and CDR2 SNEGSKA (reference sequence). The CDR3 coding sequence is TGCAGCGCCGCCCCCGCAGGGGGTAACGGGGAGCTGTTTTTT. Translation gives CSAAPAGGNGELFF.

A remark on this clonotype: One base away lies a much larger clone, so this may be a sequencing read error. The rearrangement links TRBV10-3 to TRBJ1-1; 10 bases align to TRBD1. This CDR3 is built from 15 residues. V shed 4 bases and J 3 bases; nucleotides not matched to a gene: 5. From germline, CDR1 is ENHRY and CDR2 SYGVKD. CDR3 loop: CAISGDRGHDTEAFF. CDR3 DNA sequence: TGTGCCATCAGTGGGGACAGGGGTCACGACACTGAAGCTTTCTTT.

The rearrangement links TRBV6-5 to TRBJ1-6, with a tentative D call TRBD1 (6 bases). With 2 bases removed from V and 10 bases from J, the gap between germline ends came to 12 bases. Germline lookup yields CDR1 MNHEY and CDR2 SVGAGI. The CDR3 length is 14 residues. CDR3 loop: CASSYRGSRSPLHF. Here the CDR3 DNA reads TGTGCCAGCAGTTACAGGGGGTCAAGATCACCCCTCCACTTT.

The gene calls are TRBV7-9 and TRBJ1-2, with 7 bases identical to TRBD1. Germline V CDR1 and CDR2: SEHNR, FQNEAQ (reference sequence). The J segment lost 2 bases and the V segment lost 4 bases, leaving 7 bases of the junction unmatched. The CDR3 has 15 amino acids. In DNA, the CDR3 is TGTGCCAGCAGCTCAGGGGGTAGTTCCAACTATGGCTACACCTTC. This encodes CASSSGGSSNYGYTF.

This clonotype was seen more than once but under ten times. The genes are TRBV7-8 and TRBJ1-5; D possibly corresponds to TRBD1 (6 bases). This CDR3 contains 14 residues. V lost 2 bases and J 6 bases, leaving 11 bases between the germline ends. Germline CDR1 SGHVS, CDR2 FQNEAQ. This chain's CDR3 is CASSLRDIRQPQHF. Written as DNA, the CDR3 is TGTGCCAGCAGCTTAAGGGACATTCGTCAGCCCCAGCATTTT. The variable domain in full, completed from reference TRBV7-8 and TRBJ1-5, reads GAGVSQSPRYKVAKRGQDVALRCDPISGHVSLFWYQQALGQGPEFLTYFQNEAQLDKSGLPSDRFFAERPEGSVSTLKIQRTQQEDSAVYLCASSLRDIRQPQHFGDGTRLSIL.

V usage is TRBV7-2 and J usage is TRBJ1-1; D ambiguous. Trimming took off 5 bases at V and 4 bases at J, with 14 bases between the two ends. From germline, CDR1 is SGHTA and CDR2 FQGNSA. This CDR3 has 14 amino acids. Written as DNA, the CDR3 is TGTGCCAGCAGCACCACACGAGGAAGCACTGAAGCTTTCTTT. Translated, it gives CASSTTRGSTEAFF.

This clonotype turned up a few times. The chain uses TRBV5-1 and TRBJ2-3; 9 bases fit TRBD2. The CDR3 is 16 residues long. CDR1 SGHRS and CDR2 YFSETQ come from the germline V gene. The V and J ends lost 1 base and 5 bases, in that order; junction bases with no gene match: 8. CDR3 loop: CASSLRSGGVQDTQYF. CDR3 in DNA: TGCGCCAGCAGCTTGCGTAGCGGGGGAGTTCAAGATACGCAGTATTTT.

The chain recombines TRBV21-1 with TRBJ2-4; the table names TRBD1, a call not compared with the DNA. TRBV21-1 is a pseudogene locus. The CDR3 consists of 15 residues. For the CDR3, the DNA is TGTGCCAGCAGCAAATTGTCCAGGCCCCCGGACATTCAGTACTTC. Protein product: CASSKLSRPPDIQYF.

This clonotype was found a few times. In DNA, the CDR3 is TGCGCCAGCAGCTTGGCCCAGAAGGGAGGAGAGACCCAGTACTTC. This encodes CASSLAQKGGETQYF. The V gene is TRBV5-1, the J gene TRBJ2-5, with a tentative D call TRBD2 (6 bases). The germline V gene encodes CDR1 SGHRS and CDR2 YFSETQ. The V gene lost 0 bases and the J gene lost 4 bases, with 13 bases spanning the gap. This CDR3 spans 15 amino acids.